What follows describes a single TCR beta chain. The source of the sample is a study of blood T cell repertoires in COVID-19. As for the study in general: Acute and convalescent COVID-19 specimens originated in the United States, Italy and Spain. Sample material is recorded as cDNA or gDNA derived from T cells, B-cell-depleted T cells, or PBMCs.

CDR1 is SGHVS and CDR2 is FQNEAQ in the germline V gene. This CDR3 spans 13 amino acids. Trimming removed 3 bases from V and 6 bases from J; junction bases left unmatched: 1. In the source study's methods: Estimates of nucleated cell counts were drawn from the amplification of reference gene primers. Assay: immunoSEQ multiplex PCR; the TCRdb copy retains only in-frame clones and omits some. That table is the source of V, J and clone size, and D and trimming were worked out from the DNA. This sample has about 110,000 clones, with 65% to 75% found just once. The sample consisted of peripheral blood. This chain links TRBV7-8 with TRBJ2-1; 8 bases match TRBD1. The receptor's source is a human donor with acute or convalescent COVID-19. The donor label of this sample is uncertain. CDR3 nucleotides: TGTGCCAGCAGCTTTGACAGGGGCAATGAGCAGTTCTTC. Its protein product is CASSFDRGNEQFF.